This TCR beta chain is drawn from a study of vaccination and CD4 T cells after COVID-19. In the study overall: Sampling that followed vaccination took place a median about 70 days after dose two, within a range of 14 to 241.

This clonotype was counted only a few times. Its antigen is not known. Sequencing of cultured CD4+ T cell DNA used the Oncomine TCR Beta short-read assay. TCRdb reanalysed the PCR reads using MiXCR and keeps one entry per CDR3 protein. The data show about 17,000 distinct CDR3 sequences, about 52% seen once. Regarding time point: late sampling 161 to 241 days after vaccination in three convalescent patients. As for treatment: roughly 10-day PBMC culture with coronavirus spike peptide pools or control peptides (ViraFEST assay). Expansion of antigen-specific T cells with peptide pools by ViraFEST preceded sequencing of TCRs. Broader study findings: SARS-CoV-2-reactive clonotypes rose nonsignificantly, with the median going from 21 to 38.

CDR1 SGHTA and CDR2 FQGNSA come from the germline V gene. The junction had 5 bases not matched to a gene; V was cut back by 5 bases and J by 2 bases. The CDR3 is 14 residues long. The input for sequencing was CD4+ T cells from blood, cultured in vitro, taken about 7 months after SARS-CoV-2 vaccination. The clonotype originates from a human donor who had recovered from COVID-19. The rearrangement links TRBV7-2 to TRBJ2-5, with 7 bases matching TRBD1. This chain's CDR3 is CASSPPGQQETQYF. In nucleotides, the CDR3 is TGTGCCAGCAGCCCCCCGGGACAGCAAGAGACCCAGTACTTC.